What follows are 9 T cell receptor beta chains derived from one specimen sequenced in a study of CD8+ T cells in alopecia areata. Investigators isolated RNA and reverse transcribed it into cDNA to act as the sequencing template. Assay used: immunoSEQ multiplex PCR; TCRdb lists only in-frame clones, some missing. The sample holds about 150,000 clones; approximately 60% are singletons and the top ten take approximately 4.3%. The sample taken for sequencing was CD4+ T cells sorted from blood. The receptors here all came from a human donor in good health.

The gene calls are TRBV5-6 and TRBJ2-1; TRBD2 might be the D (5 bases). The germline V gene has CDR1 SGHDT and CDR2 YYEEEE. Trimming stripped 4 bases from V and 8 bases from J, with 19 bases between. This CDR3 has 15 amino acids. The CDR3 region has the DNA TGTGCCAGCAGCCCTCCCGGGGTCGTGGAGCATGAGCAGTTCTTC. It is translated as CASSPPGVVEHEQFF.

This clone was counted only a few times. V and J are TRBV6-4 and TRBJ1-1; a weak D match, TRBD1 (6 bases). V shed 5 bases and J shed 5 bases, with 12 bases lying between them. Germline V lookup: CDR1 MRHNA, CDR2 SNTAGT. The CDR3 spans 13 residues. The chain's CDR3 is CASSYQGSTEAFF. The CDR3 nucleotides read TGTGCCAGCAGTTACCAGGGGTCGACTGAAGCTTTCTTT.

CDR3 in amino acids: CASSLDPPQYF. In DNA form, the CDR3 reads TGTGCCAGCAGCTTAGACCCGCCCCAGTACTTC. The chain couples TRBV7-3 to TRBJ2-5; D not resolved. The germline CDR1 and CDR2 sequences are SGHTA and FQGTGA. Trimming removed 2 bases from V and 9 bases from J, with 7 bases in between. The CDR3 extends over 11 amino acids. Supplemented by reference TRBV7-3 and TRBJ2-5, the full variable domain reads GAGVSQTPSNKVTEKGKYVELRCDPISGHTALYWYRQSLGQGPEFLIYFQGTGAADDSGLPNDRFFAVRPEGSVSTLKIQRTERGDSAVYLCASSLDPPQYFGPGTRLLVL.

This clone was seen a handful of times. V usage is TRBV7-9 and J usage is TRBJ1-3; weak D call: TRBD1 (5 bases). The germline CDR1 and CDR2 sequences are SEHNR and FQNEAQ (reference sequence). Trimming left V 5 bases short and J 0 bases short, with 17 bases between. This CDR3 spans 17 amino acids. CDR3 in amino acids: CASSPRWGGNSGNTIYF. CDR3 DNA sequence: TGTGCCAGCAGCCCCAGGTGGGGCGGAAACTCTGGAAACACCATATATTTT.

This chain joins TRBV29-1 and TRBJ2-1; TRBD1 agrees at 9 bases. The CDR3 is 11 amino acids. Looked up from germline, CDR1 is SQVTM and CDR2 is ANQGSEA. J lost 8 bases, V lost 8 bases, and 4 bases had no gene match. The CDR3 coding sequence is TGCAGCCATCGACAGGGGGATGAGCAGTTCTTC. Translating gives CSHRQGDEQFF.

This clone was detected a few times. The chain employs TRBV6-6 and TRBJ1-1, with D perhaps TRBD1 (5 bases). Germline V gene sequence: CDR1 MNHNY, CDR2 SVGAGI (reference sequence). The CDR3 has 11 residues. V was shortened by 2 bases and J by 11 bases, with 9 bases between the two germline ends. DNA for the CDR3: TGTGCCAGCAGTTACGGGGGGAACGCTTTCTTT. It codes for CASSYGGNAFF.

A remark on this clone: Mismatch with germline at one junction end may stem from a read error. The chain combines TRBV9 with TRBJ2-7; 10 nucleotides line up with TRBD1. CDR1 is SGDLS and CDR2 is YYNGEE in the germline V gene. The CDR3 spans 15 residues. This CDR3 reads CASSSAGTGDYQQYF. The CDR3 DNA reads as TGTGCCAGCAGCTCCGCCGGGACAGGGGACTACCAGCAGTACTTC.

CDR3 protein: CSVRSGAANTGELFF. CDR3 DNA sequence: TGCAGCGTTAGGTCAGGGGCGGCGAACACCGGGGAGCTGTTTTTT. V gene TRBV29-1 combines with J gene TRBJ2-2, with D perhaps matching TRBD1 (6 bases). The CDR3 sequence is 15 residues long. V was cut by 5 bases and J by 0 bases, with 13 bases left in between. Germline V gives CDR1 SQVTM, CDR2 ANQGSEA.

V is TRBV6-5 and J is TRBJ2-5; TRBD1 is a possible D gene (5 bases). The CDR3 length is 11 residues. With 9 bases removed from V and 4 bases from J, the gap between germline ends came to 9 bases. CDR1 is MNHEY and CDR2 is SVGAGI in the germline V gene. The CDR3 sequence is CASFRGETQYF. CDR3 sequence (DNA): TGTGCCAGTTTTAGGGGAGAGACCCAGTACTTC.